A single sample gave rise to the 2 T cell receptor beta chains below, sequenced in a study of CD8 T cells in ankylosing spondylitis. From the 5' RACE reads, TCRdb called clonotypes with MiXCR, one entry per CDR3 protein. The sample yields roughly 230,000 distinct CDR3 sequences, 8% to 10% seen once. Specimen: blood, either unsorted or a sorted T cell fraction (not recorded which). The receptors were sampled from a female donor with ankylosing spondylitis or in good health (not recorded which).

The chain employs TRBV30 and TRBJ1-2; the D is unclear. The length of the CDR3 is 13 residues. With 5 bases removed from V and 0 bases from J, the gap between germline ends came to 10 bases. Per the germline V gene, CDR1 is GTSNPN and CDR2 is SVGIG (reference sequence). CDR3 in amino acids: CAWAVAPNYGYTF. In DNA form, the CDR3 reads TGTGCCTGGGCAGTAGCACCTAACTATGGCTACACCTTC.

This clonotype occurred many times. This chain uses TRBV5-1 with TRBJ2-2; no clear D gene. The germline V and J ends were trimmed by 4 bases and 5 bases, with 15 bases remaining between them. CDR3 length: 15 amino acids. CDR1 SGHRS and CDR2 YFSETQ come from the germline V gene. This chain's CDR3 is CASSLNEIGTGELFF. CDR3 nucleotide sequence: TGCGCCAGCAGCCTAAACGAGATCGGGACCGGGGAGCTGTTTTTT.